Below are 8 T cell receptor beta chains sequenced from a single sample in a study of blood T cell repertoires in COVID-19. The method was immunoSEQ multiplex PCR; TCRdb's version includes in-frame clones alone and lacks a portion of them. The top ten clones hold approximately 8% of a sample with about 170,000 clones, 85% of them seen once. The specimen was peripheral blood. The receptors shown here come from a woman of 80 years or more with COVID-19, enrolled during active disease.

The rearrangement links TRBV4-1 to TRBJ1-4; 9 nucleotides agree with TRBD1. Germline CDR1 MGHRA, CDR2 YSYEKL. J gave up 0 bases and V 1 base, and 18 bases lay outside the gene matches. This CDR3 has 22 residues. CDR3 sequence (DNA): TGCGCCAGCAGCCAAGGGACCCACTCCCCACAGGGGGCGGTTGCAACTAATGAAAAACTGTTTTTT. It specifies CASSQGTHSPQGAVATNEKLFF.

This clone was seen a single time. This chain links TRBV5-1 with TRBJ1-4; D is uncertain. This CDR3 region has 14 residues. Trimming removed 0 bases from V and 8 bases from J, with 11 bases in between. Germline-derived CDR1 and CDR2 are SGHRS and YFSETQ. The CDR3 protein is CASSLAGNGEKLFF. In DNA, the CDR3 is TGCGCCAGCAGCTTGGCCGGAAACGGGGAAAAACTGTTTTTT.

This clone was detected only once. V is TRBV6-6 and J is TRBJ2-3; TRBD1 might be the D (7 bases). The CDR3 has 14 amino acids. The V end lost 8 bases, the J end lost 1 base, and 13 bases lay between the germline ends. The V gene's germline CDR1 is MNHNY and CDR2 SVGAGI (reference sequence). DNA of the CDR3: TGTGCCAGCGGGAGGACAGGAGGCACAGATACGCAGTATTTT. Its protein is CASGRTGGTDTQYF.

The DNA for the CDR3 is TGTGCCAGTAGGAATGCGGCAGGGGAATCGGCTGAAGCTTTCTTT. This codes for CASRNAAGESAEAFF. The chain links TRBV19 to TRBJ1-1, with D perhaps TRBD1 (6 bases). Deletions cut 6 bases from V and 6 bases from J, with 20 bases between. CDR1 and CDR2 from the germline V gene are LNHDA and SQIVND (reference sequence). The CDR3 spans 15 residues.

DNA for the CDR3: TGCGCCACATCTAGCGGGGCCAGCCCTAGCACAGATACGCAGTATTTT. This encodes CATSSGASPSTDTQYF. The chain employs TRBV4-1 and TRBJ2-3, with 9 positions matching TRBD2. V lost 10 bases, J lost 0 bases, and 11 bases stayed unmatched. The germline V gene has CDR1 MGHRA and CDR2 YSYEKL. The CDR3 is 16 amino acids.

The genes are TRBV6-5 and TRBJ2-3, with D perhaps TRBD2 (5 bases). V shed 5 bases and J shed 0 bases, with 12 bases lying between them. The CDR3 covers 15 residues. Germline V gene lookup returns CDR1 MNHEY and CDR2 SVGAGI. CDR3 DNA: TGTGCCAGCAGTCTAGGCGGAGGCAGCACAGATACGCAGTATTTT. This translates into CASSLGGGSTDTQYF.

This chain joins TRBV14 and TRBJ1-1; perhaps TRBD1 as D (5 bases). Per germline, CDR1 SGHDN and CDR2 FVKESK. With 1 base removed from V and 1 base from J, the gap between germline ends came to 13 bases. This CDR3 contains 16 residues. The CDR3 DNA follows: TGTGCCAGCAGCCAAGGGAACGGACACCCGAACACTGAAGCTTTCTTT. Translating gives CASSQGNGHPNTEAFF.

The chain employs TRBV14 and TRBJ2-1; D gene ambiguous. There are 13 residues in the CDR3. Germline CDR1 reads SGHDN; CDR2 reads FVKESK. V gave up 1 base and J gave up 7 bases, with 8 bases separating them. DNA for the CDR3: TGTGCCAGCAGCCAAGGGCTGGAGAATGAGCAGTTCTTC. Translation gives CASSQGLENEQFF. The whole variable domain, filled in from reference TRBV14 and TRBJ2-1, reads EAGVTQFPSHSVIEKGQTVTLRCDPISGHDNLYWYRRVMGKEIKFLLHFVKESKQDESGMPNNRFLAERTGGTYSTLKVQPAELEDSGVYFCASSQGLENEQFFGPGTRLTVL.